The T cell receptor (beta chain) described here comes from a study of spatial heterogeneity in lung cancer. Across the whole study: Taken at a median of around 2 years after resection, follow-up PBMC samples underwent sequencing when available. The study observed each unique TCR and UMI combination more than ten times on average in raw reads. Study-level results: TCRs found ubiquitously expanded in tumor appeared in blood more at resection than at follow-up.

Note on this clonotype: Antigen: not known.

As to time point: blood at routine non-recurrence follow-up after resection. In each case, whole RNA from tumor, nontumor lung or frozen PBMC was sequenced unsorted. The V end lost 3 bases, the J end lost 5 bases, and 10 bases lay between the germline ends. Germline-derived CDR1 and CDR2 are MNHEY and SMNVEV (reference sequence). The CDR3 extends over 13 amino acids. Carried by each TCR cDNA molecule was a unique molecular identifier. TCRdb reprocessed the 5' RACE reads via MiXCR and lists one record per CDR3 protein. The profile covers approximately 56,000 distinct CDR3 sequences, with around 7.7% appearing a single time and 35% to 45% taken by the ten largest.

The source is a female donor with early-stage non-small cell lung cancer. The specimen comprised PBMCs, sampled at follow-up. V usage is TRBV27 and J usage is TRBJ2-5, with no clear D. CDR3 coding DNA: TGTGCCAGCAGTTTTTTAGCTCGGGAGACCCAGTACTTC. This encodes CASSFLARETQYF.